This is a list of T cell receptor beta chains from one sample in a study of a mutant IDH1 vaccine in newly diagnosed glioma. The antigens of these receptors remain unknown. Profiled with immunoSEQ multiplex PCR; TCRdb holds only in-frame clones, not every one. The table records some 40,000 clones, over 70% of them present only once. Material: peripheral blood mononuclear cells (PBMCs), obtained from a glioma patient whose treatment included an IDH1 peptide vaccine. These TCRs come from a woman in her thirties with glioma. Some clones in this sample may be carry-over from other donors' samples. The CDR3 runs from the conserved cysteine through the conserved F or W. The D gene is left open where the match is weak. Some rows have no size entry. The others give once, few or many, or a class for an expanded clone.

TRBV5-1	TRBJ2-1	-	-	CASSLAVSVNEQFF	TGCGCCAGCAGCTTGGCCGTTAGCGTCAATGAGCAGTTCTTC
TRBV7-9	TRBJ2-3	TRBD1	-	CASSLGSGQGSPDTQYF	TGTGCCAGCAGCTTAGGGAGTGGACAGGGAAGTCCAGATACGCAGTATTTT
TRBV2	TRBJ2-7	TRBD2	-	CASSTLARYEQYF	TGTGCCAGCAGTACACTAGCGAGGTACGAGCAGTACTTC
TRBV10-3	TRBJ1-5	-	once	CAISEVDQPQHF	TGTGCCATCAGTGAGGTAGATCAGCCCCAGCATTTT
TRBV5-1	TRBJ2-7	TRBD2	-	CASSLAPSGSNEQYF	TGCGCCAGCAGCTTGGCGCCTAGCGGGAGCAACGAGCAGTACTTC
TRBV30	TRBJ1-5	TRBD1	medium-sized	CAWRSEGAVQHF	TGTGCCTGGAGAAGTGAGGGGGCAGTCCAGCATTTT
TRBV7-6	TRBJ2-1	-	-	CASSLGPYKSYNEQFF	TGTGCCAGCAGCTTAGGGCCCTACAAATCCTACAATGAGCAGTTCTTC
TRBV9	TRBJ1-3	-	-	CASSVSTGTKNTIYF	TGTGCCAGCAGCGTGAGCACGGGGACAAAAAACACCATATATTTT
TRBV7-2	TRBJ2-5	TRBD2	-	CASSQSTSTETQYF	TGTGCCAGCAGCCAATCGACTAGCACAGAGACCCAGTACTTC
TRBV11-3	TRBJ2-1	-	few	CASSLAGRGSSYNEQFF	TGTGCCAGCAGCTTAGCGGGAAGGGGGAGTTCCTACAATGAGCAGTTCTTC
TRBV19	TRBJ1-5	-	-	CASLLRGTSNQPQHF	TGTGCCAGCTTACTAAGGGGAACGAGCAATCAGCCCCAGCATTTT
TRBV7-9	TRBJ2-3	TRBD1	-	CASTRGTDTQYF	TGTGCCAGCACCAGGGGGACAGATACGCAGTATTTT
TRBV7-9	TRBJ2-5	TRBD1	-	CASRPGQPQETQYF	TGTGCCAGCAGACCGGGACAGCCCCAAGAGACCCAGTACTTC
TRBV5-1	TRBJ1-1	TRBD1	-	CASRDRLGGDTEAFF	TGCGCCAGCAGGGACAGGCTGGGGGGGGACACTGAAGCTTTCTTT
TRBV5-1	TRBJ2-3	TRBD1	-	CASGDRASDTQYF	TGCGCCAGCGGAGACAGGGCCTCAGATACGCAGTATTTT
TRBV5-1	TRBJ2-5	TRBD2	once	CASRASGSIETQYF	TGCGCCAGCAGAGCTAGCGGGAGTATAGAGACCCAGTACTTC
TRBV6-1	TRBJ2-2	-	-	CASSESSFAGSGELFF	TGTGCCAGCAGTGAAAGCTCATTCGCGGGGTCCGGGGAGCTGTTTTTT
TRBV2	TRBJ1-4	TRBD1	-	CASTLGQGGGKLFF	TGTGCCAGTACCCTTGGACAGGGCGGAGGGAAACTGTTTTTT
TRBV27	TRBJ2-7	-	-	CASSFRDRRGKQYF	TGTGCCAGCAGTTTTAGAGACAGGAGGGGAAAGCAGTACTTC
TRBV7-6	TRBJ2-7	-	-	CASSPRKRDHEQYF	TGTGCCAGCAGCCCTCGAAAGAGGGACCACGAGCAGTACTTC
TRBV11-3	TRBJ1-1	-	few	CASSLGANTEAFF	TGTGCCAGCAGCTTAGGAGCGAACACTGAAGCTTTCTTT
TRBV13	TRBJ1-4	-	-	CASSGSREKLFF	TGTGCCAGCAGCGGTAGTAGGGAAAAACTGTTTTTT
TRBV2	TRBJ1-2	-	-	CASRVGRTSYGYTF	TGTGCCAGCAGAGTGGGACGGACCTCCTATGGCTACACCTTC
TRBV5-1	TRBJ1-2	-	-	CASSASGGFGYGYTF	TGCGCCAGCAGCGCCTCGGGTGGGTTTGGGTATGGCTACACCTTC
TRBV29-1	TRBJ2-7	TRBD2	-	CSVVRLAGRDLFKISYEQYF	TGCAGCGTTGTGAGGCTAGCGGGACGGGACCTTTTTAAAATAAGCTACGAGCAGTACTTC
TRBV5-1	TRBJ1-1	-	-	CASTFSETWNTEAFF	TGCGCCAGCACCTTTTCGGAGACATGGAACACTGAAGCTTTCTTT
TRBV19	TRBJ2-5	-	once	CASSIPSMKRGQETQYF	TGTGCCAGTAGTATACCCTCTATGAAGAGGGGCCAAGAGACCCAGTACTTC
TRBV6-5	TRBJ2-7	TRBD1	-	CASSYPPGQGYEQYF	TGTGCCAGCAGTTACCCCCCGGGACAGGGCTACGAGCAGTACTTC
TRBV30	TRBJ1-2	-	-	CAISREPYGYTF	TGTGCTATTTCCCGGGAGCCCTATGGCTACACCTTC
TRBV2	TRBJ2-7	-	-	CASSEGADPYEQYF	TGTGCCAGCTCTGAAGGAGCGGACCCCTACGAGCAGTACTTC
TRBV7-6	TRBJ1-4	TRBD1	-	CASSPTRPGTGRGEKLFF	TGTGCCAGCAGCCCTACTCGTCCCGGGACAGGGAGGGGTGAAAAACTGTTTTTT
TRBV28	TRBJ1-3	TRBD1	-	CASSLQGAGGNTIYF	TGTGCCAGCAGTCTACAGGGGGCGGGCGGAAACACCATATATTTT
TRBV4-2	TRBJ1-2	TRBD1	-	CASSQDRSGGGYGYTF	TGTGCCAGCAGCCAAGATCGCTCAGGGGGTGGCTATGGCTACACCTTC
TRBV18	TRBJ1-5	TRBD1	few	CASSADRGFNQPQHF	TGTGCCAGCTCAGCGGACAGGGGATTCAATCAGCCCCAGCATTTT